Each of the 15 T cell receptor beta chains below was sequenced from the same sample in a study. TCRdb passed the 5' RACE reads through MiXCR, listing each CDR3 protein once. In the table there are tens of thousands of distinct CDR3 sequences, approximately 25% of which are singletons. Input material: memory CD4+ T cells sorted from blood. Subset reported: memory CD4+ T cells, CD4+CD45RO+CD25-. Every receptor here comes from a female donor with breast cancer.

In regard to this clonotype: This may be a read error: a much more frequent sequence differs by one nucleotide. The rearrangement links TRBV12-3 or TRBV12-4 to TRBJ2-1; D is ambiguous. V gave up 5 bases and J gave up 6 bases, with 17 bases separating them. This CDR3 is 15 amino acids long. The DNA of the CDR3 is TGTGCCAGCAGTATTATAGGACCGGCGAGCAATGAGCAGTTCTTC. This sequence encodes CASSIIGPASNEQFF.

This clonotype is classed as medium-sized (0.01 to 0.1%). This chain connects TRBV9 to TRBJ2-3, with TRBD2 identical over 8 bases. V shed 0 bases, J shed 3 bases, and the junction held 3 bases outside the gene matches. The CDR3 loop spans 15 amino acids. Per the germline V gene, CDR1 is SGDLS and CDR2 is YYNGEE. In DNA form, the CDR3 reads TGTGCCAGCAGCGTAGTGGGACTAGTGACAGATACGCAGTATTTT. Residues: CASSVVGLVTDTQYF. Looking up the rest from reference TRBV9 and TRBJ2-3 gives the full variable domain: DSGVTQTPKHLITATGQRVTLRCSPRSGDLSVYWYQQSLDQGLQFLIQYYNGEERAKGNILERFSAQQFPDLHSELNLSSLELGDSALYFCASSVVGLVTDTQYFGPGTRLTVL.

This clonotype has a count of ten or more. This chain joins TRBV27 and TRBJ1-1; D is uncertain. The CDR3 is 16 residues long. Trimming stripped 4 bases from V and 6 bases from J, with 21 bases between. Looked up from germline, CDR1 is MNHEY and CDR2 is SMNVEV (reference sequence). The CDR3 coding sequence is TGTGCCAGCAGTTATATGGCAGGAGGTTCGATCCCTGAAGCTTTCTTT. Amino acids: CASSYMAGGSIPEAFF.

This clonotype was seen at least ten times. V and J are TRBV15 and TRBJ2-2; the D gene is possibly TRBD1 (5 bases). The CDR3 has 13 amino acids. The V end was cut by 8 bases, the J end by 5 bases, with 12 bases between. Germline CDR1 LNHNV, CDR2 YYDKDF (reference sequence). CDR3 bases: TGTGCCACCGAAGGGCAGGGTACCGGGGAGCTGTTTTTT. Translated: CATEGQGTGELFF.

This clonotype has ten or more counts. The V gene is TRBV4-3, the J gene TRBJ2-1, with D perhaps TRBD1 or TRBD2 (5 bases each). Per the germline V gene, CDR1 is LGHNA and CDR2 is YSLEER. The CDR3 consists of 14 residues. V lost 3 bases to trimming and J lost 8 bases, with 14 bases between them. In nucleotides, the CDR3 is TGCGCCAGCAGCCACCGGGACGTTTTAGATGAGCAGTTCTTC. Translation: CASSHRDVLDEQFF.

V is TRBV27 and J is TRBJ2-7; either TRBD1 or TRBD2 may supply D (5 bases each). CDR1 and CDR2 from the germline V gene are MNHEY and SMNVEV (reference sequence). This CDR3 comprises 13 residues. Trimming shortened V by 0 bases and J by 5 bases, and 8 bases separated the two germline ends. The CDR3, as DNA: TGTGCCAGCAGTTTATCTGTGGGGGACGAGCAGTACTTC. Translating gives CASSLSVGDEQYF.

This clonotype was seen a handful of times. An end of the junction differs from the germline gene, which may be a read error. The chain recombines TRBV7-7 with TRBJ2-2; D is undetermined. CDR1 SSHAT and CDR2 FNYEAQ come from the germline V gene (reference sequence). The CDR3 totals 14 residues. CDR3: CASSLTANTGELFF. In DNA form, the CDR3 reads TGTGCTAGCAGCCTCACCGCGAACACCGGGGAGCTGTTTTTT.

This chain joins TRBV4-2 and TRBJ2-1; 9 nucleotides align to TRBD2. Germline-derived CDR1 and CDR2 are LGHNA and YNFKEQ. V was clipped by 1 base and J by 0 bases; unmatched bases: 16. The CDR3 is 21 amino acids. CDR3 region: CASSQGSGVAGVLLSYNEQFF. The CDR3, as DNA: TGTGCCAGCAGCCAAGGGTCGGGGGTAGCGGGAGTTCTTCTCTCCTACAATGAGCAGTTCTTC.

A few counts support this clonotype. The chain combines TRBV27 with TRBJ2-1; weak D call: TRBD2 (5 bases). The germline gives CDR1 MNHEY, CDR2 SMNVEV (reference sequence). The V end lost 7 bases, the J end lost 5 bases, and 15 bases lay between the germline ends. The CDR3 is 14 residues long. In DNA form, the CDR3 reads TGTGCCAGCAATGGGCTAGCACTCGACAATGAGCAGTTCTTC. This translates into CASNGLALDNEQFF.

The rearrangement uses TRBV6-6 and TRBJ2-3; D is uncertain. Per the germline V gene, CDR1 is MNHNY and CDR2 is SVGAGI (reference sequence). Trimming stripped 4 bases from V and 2 bases from J, with 16 bases between. The CDR3 has 16 residues. The CDR3 is CASSSDNLQVTDTQYF. In DNA, the CDR3 is TGTGCCAGCAGTTCCGATAACCTCCAGGTCACAGATACGCAGTATTTT.

This clonotype was seen more than once but under ten times. This chain uses TRBV12-3 or TRBV12-4 with TRBJ1-1; tentative D call: TRBD1 (5 bases). V was clipped by 7 bases and J by 2 bases, with 11 bases between them. The CDR3 consists of 13 residues. The CDR3 bases are TGTGCCAGCACCAGGGCGCCCAACACTGAAGCTTTCTTT. It translates to CASTRAPNTEAFF.

This clonotype was recorded at least ten times. CDR3 region: CASSPESDSGFSYNEQFF. The CDR3 DNA sequence: TGCGCCAGCAGCCCAGAGTCGGACAGCGGGTTCTCCTACAATGAGCAGTTCTTC. The chain combines TRBV4-1 with TRBJ2-1; D tentatively reads TRBD1 or TRBD2 (6 bases each). The V gene lost 4 bases and the J gene lost 0 bases, with 19 bases spanning the gap. This CDR3 is 18 amino acids long. Germline V gene data show CDR1 as MGHRA and CDR2 as YSYEKL.

This clonotype was detected only a few times. This chain connects TRBV7-9 to TRBJ1-4; D is uncertain. The CDR3 is 15 amino acids. The germline V gene encodes CDR1 SEHNR and CDR2 FQNEAQ (reference sequence). V was clipped by 5 bases and J by 5 bases, with 15 bases between them. The CDR3 loop reads CASSHRPAGNEKLFF. The CDR3 region has the DNA TGTGCCAGCAGCCATCGCCCCGCGGGAAATGAAAAACTGTTTTTT.

This clonotype has just a few counts. This rearrangement joins TRBV5-1 to TRBJ2-1, with 7 positions matching TRBD2. The CDR3 extends over 15 amino acids. Germline CDR1 SGHRS, CDR2 YFSETQ. V lost 4 bases, J lost 6 bases, and 10 bases stayed unmatched. The CDR3 DNA follows: TGCGCCAGCAGCCTGTCAGCTGGGAGGGGCAATGAGCAGTTCTTC. Its protein is CASSLSAGRGNEQFF.

This clonotype was observed a few times. V is TRBV12-3 or TRBV12-4 and J is TRBJ2-3, with D unclear. This CDR3 is built from 16 residues. Trimming shortened V by 3 bases and J by 4 bases, and 17 bases separated the two germline ends. Here the CDR3 reads CASSFPAPSGADTQYF. CDR3 in DNA: TGTGCCAGCAGTTTCCCGGCCCCCTCCGGCGCAGATACGCAGTATTTT.